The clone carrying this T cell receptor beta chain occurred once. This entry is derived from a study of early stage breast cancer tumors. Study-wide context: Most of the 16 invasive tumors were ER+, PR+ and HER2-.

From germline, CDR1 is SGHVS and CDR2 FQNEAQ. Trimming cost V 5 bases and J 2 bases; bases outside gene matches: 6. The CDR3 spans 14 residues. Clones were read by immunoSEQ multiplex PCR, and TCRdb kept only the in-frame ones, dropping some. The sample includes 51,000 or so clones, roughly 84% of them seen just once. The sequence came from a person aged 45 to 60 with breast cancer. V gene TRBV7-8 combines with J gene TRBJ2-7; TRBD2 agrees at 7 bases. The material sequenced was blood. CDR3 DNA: TGTGCCAGCAGCACTTCGGGAGGCCCCTACGAGCAGTACTTC. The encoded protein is CASSTSGGPYEQYF.